This TCR beta chain was identified during a study of cytomegalovirus exposure and HLA in healthy donors. General study results and limits: Presence/absence analyses assumed roughly uniform sequencing depth across donors. The classifier was said to identify cytomegalovirus status with high specificity and sensitivity. The study listed about 150 cytomegalovirus-associated TCR beta chains.

The count of this clone is one. Its target is unknown. The PCR was carried out with 60 Vbeta primers and 13 Jbeta primers. The table came from immunoSEQ multiplex PCR; TCRdb's copy has only in-frame clones and leaves some out. This table has roughly 120,000 clones, approximately 80% appearing once. Sample: PBMCs. This clonotype was obtained from a man in his fifties or sixties in good health and CMV-seronegative.

CDR3: CASSLAGSLGYF. The CDR3 region has the DNA TGTGCCAGCAGCTTAGCGGGGTCCTTAGGTTACTTC. This chain joins TRBV11-2 and TRBJ2-7; possibly TRBD2 for D (5 bases). The CDR3 extends over 12 amino acids. Trimming took 1 base from V and 13 from J, leaving 14 bases between them. Germline CDR1 SGHAT, CDR2 FQNNGV.